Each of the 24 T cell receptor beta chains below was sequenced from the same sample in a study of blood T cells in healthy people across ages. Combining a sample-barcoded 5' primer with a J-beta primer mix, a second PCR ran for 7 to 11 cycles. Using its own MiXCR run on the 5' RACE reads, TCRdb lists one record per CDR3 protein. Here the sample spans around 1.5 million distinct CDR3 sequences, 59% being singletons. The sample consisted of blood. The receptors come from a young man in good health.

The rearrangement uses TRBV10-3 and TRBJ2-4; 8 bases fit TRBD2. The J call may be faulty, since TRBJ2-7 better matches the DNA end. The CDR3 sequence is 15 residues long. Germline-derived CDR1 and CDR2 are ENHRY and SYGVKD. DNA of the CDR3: TGTGCCATCAGTGAGCGCGCGGGACTAGAAGGCGAGCAGTACTTC. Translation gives CAISERAGLEGEQYF.

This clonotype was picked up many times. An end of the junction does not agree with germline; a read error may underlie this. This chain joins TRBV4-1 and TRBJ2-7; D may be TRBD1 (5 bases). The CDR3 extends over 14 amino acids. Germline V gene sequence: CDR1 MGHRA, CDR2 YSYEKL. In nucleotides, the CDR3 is TGTGCCAGCAGCCCACCAGGGCTAACCTACGAGCAGTACTTC. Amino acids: CASSPPGLTYEQYF.

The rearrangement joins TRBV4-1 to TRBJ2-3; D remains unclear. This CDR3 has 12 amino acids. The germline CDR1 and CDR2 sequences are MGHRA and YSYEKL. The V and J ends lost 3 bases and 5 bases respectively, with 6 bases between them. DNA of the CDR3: TGCGCCAGCAGCCACCCTCTAGATACGCAGTATTTT. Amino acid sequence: CASSHPLDTQYF.

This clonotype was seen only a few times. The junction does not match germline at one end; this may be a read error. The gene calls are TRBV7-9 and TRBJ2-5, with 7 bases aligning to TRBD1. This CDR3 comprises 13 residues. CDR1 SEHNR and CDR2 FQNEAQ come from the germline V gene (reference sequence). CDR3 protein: CASTGVRTETQYF. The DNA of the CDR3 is TGTGCAAGCACAGGGGTTCGTACAGAGACCCAGTACTTC.

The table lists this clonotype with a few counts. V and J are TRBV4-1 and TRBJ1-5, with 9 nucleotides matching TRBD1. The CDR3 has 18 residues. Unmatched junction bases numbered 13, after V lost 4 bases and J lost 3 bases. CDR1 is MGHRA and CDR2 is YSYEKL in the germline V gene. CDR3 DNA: TGCGCCAGCAGCCTAGGTTCACTCGGGACAGGGATCAATCAGCCCCAGCATTTT. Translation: CASSLGSLGTGINQPQHF.

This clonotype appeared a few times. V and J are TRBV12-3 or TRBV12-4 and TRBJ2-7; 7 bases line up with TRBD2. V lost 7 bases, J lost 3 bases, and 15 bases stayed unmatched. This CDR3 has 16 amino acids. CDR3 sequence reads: CASTLVPRSGIYEQYF. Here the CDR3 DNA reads TGTGCCAGCACCTTGGTGCCTCGGAGCGGGATCTACGAGCAGTACTTC.

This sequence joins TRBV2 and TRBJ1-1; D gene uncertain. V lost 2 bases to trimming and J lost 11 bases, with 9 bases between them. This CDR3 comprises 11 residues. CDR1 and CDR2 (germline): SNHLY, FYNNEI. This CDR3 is CASSEISGAFF. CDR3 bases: TGTGCCAGCAGTGAAATATCGGGCGCTTTCTTT. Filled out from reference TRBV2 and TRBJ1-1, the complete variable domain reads EPEVTQTPSHQVTQMGQEVILRCVPISNHLYFYWYRQILGQKVEFLVSFYNNEISEKSEIFDDQFSVERPDGSNFTLKIRSTKLEDSAMYFCASSEISGAFFGQGTRLTVV.

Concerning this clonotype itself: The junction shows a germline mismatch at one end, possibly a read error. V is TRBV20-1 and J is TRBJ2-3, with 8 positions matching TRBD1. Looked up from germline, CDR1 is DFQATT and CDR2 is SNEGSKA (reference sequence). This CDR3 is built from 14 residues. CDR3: CSAPPGGDTDTRYF. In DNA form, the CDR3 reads TGCAGTGCCCCGCCAGGGGGCGACACAGATACGCGGTATTTT.

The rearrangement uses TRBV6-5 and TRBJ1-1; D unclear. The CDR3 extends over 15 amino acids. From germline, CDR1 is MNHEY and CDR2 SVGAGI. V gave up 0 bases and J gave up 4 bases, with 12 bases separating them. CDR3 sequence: CASSYSGGMGTEAFF. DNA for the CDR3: TGTGCCAGCAGTTACTCGGGAGGGATGGGCACTGAAGCTTTCTTT.

This chain's CDR3 is CASSLERGPEDTQYF. CDR3 DNA: TGTGCCAGCAGCCTAGAGCGGGGGCCAGAAGATACGCAGTATTTT. The chain is built from TRBV7-8 and TRBJ2-3; TRBD2 aligns across 8 bases. V was pared by 5 bases and J by 5 bases, with 9 bases of the junction left unmatched. The CDR3 consists of 15 residues. Germline V lookup: CDR1 SGHVS, CDR2 FQNEAQ.

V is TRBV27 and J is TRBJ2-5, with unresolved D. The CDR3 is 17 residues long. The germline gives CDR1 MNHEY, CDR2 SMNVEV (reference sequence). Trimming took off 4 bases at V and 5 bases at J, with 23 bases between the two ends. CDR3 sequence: CASSSDTIAGRRETQYF. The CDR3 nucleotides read TGTGCCAGCAGTTCGGATACCATAGCAGGTCGGCGGGAGACCCAGTACTTC.

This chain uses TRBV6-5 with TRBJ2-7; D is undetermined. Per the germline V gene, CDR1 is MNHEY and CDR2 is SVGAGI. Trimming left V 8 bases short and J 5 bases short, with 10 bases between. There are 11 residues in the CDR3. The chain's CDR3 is CASPETNEQYF. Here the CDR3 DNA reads TGTGCCAGCCCAGAAACCAACGAGCAGTACTTC.

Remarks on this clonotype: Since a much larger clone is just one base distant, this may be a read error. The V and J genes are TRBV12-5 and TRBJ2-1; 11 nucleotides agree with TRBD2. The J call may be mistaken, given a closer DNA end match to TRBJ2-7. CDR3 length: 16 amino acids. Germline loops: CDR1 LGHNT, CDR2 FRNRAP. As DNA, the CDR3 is TGTGCTAGTGGAACAAGACTAGCGGGACCCTACAATGAGCAGTACTTC. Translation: CASGTRLAGPYNEQYF.

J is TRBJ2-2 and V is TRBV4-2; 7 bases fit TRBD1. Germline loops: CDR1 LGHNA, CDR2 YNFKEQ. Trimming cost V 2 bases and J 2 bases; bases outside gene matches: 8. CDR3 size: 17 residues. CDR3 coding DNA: TGTGCCAGCAGCCAACCGACAGGGAATATTAACACCGGGGAGCTGTTTTTT. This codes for CASSQPTGNINTGELFF.

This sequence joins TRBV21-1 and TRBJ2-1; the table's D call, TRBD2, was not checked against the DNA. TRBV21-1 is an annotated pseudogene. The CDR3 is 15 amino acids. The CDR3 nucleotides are TGTGCCAGCAGCAAAGGAGCGGGGGCCTACAATGAGCAGTTCTTC. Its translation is CASSKGAGAYNEQFF.

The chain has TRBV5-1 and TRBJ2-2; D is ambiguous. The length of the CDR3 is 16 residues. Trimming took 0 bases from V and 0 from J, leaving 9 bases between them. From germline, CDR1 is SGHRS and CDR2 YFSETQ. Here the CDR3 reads CASSLDGPSNTGELFF. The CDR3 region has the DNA TGCGCCAGCAGCTTGGACGGCCCGTCGAACACCGGGGAGCTGTTTTTT. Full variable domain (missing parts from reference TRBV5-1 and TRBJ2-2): KAGVTQTPRYLIKTRGQQVTLSCSPISGHRSVSWYQQTPGQGLQFLFEYFSETQRNKGNFPGRFSGRQFSNSRSEMNVSTLELGDSALYLCASSLDGPSNTGELFFGEGSRLTVL.

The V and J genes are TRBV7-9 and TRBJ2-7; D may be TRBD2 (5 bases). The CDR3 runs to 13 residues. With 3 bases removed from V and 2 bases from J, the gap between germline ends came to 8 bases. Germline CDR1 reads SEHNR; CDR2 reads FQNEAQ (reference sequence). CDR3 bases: TGTGCCAGCAGCTTGACTATCGCCTACGAGCAGTACTTC. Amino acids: CASSLTIAYEQYF.

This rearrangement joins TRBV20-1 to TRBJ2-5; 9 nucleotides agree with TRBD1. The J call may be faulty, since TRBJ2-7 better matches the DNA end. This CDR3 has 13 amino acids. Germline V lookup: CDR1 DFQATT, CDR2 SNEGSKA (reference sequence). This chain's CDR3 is CSASPGQGREQYF. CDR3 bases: TGCAGTGCTAGTCCGGGACAGGGTCGCGAGCAGTACTTC.

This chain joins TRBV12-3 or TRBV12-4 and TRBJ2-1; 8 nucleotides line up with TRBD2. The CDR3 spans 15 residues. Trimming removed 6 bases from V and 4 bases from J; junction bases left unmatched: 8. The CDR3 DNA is TGTGCCAGCAGCCAAGCGGGAGCGGATTACAATGAGCAGTTCTTC. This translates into CASSQAGADYNEQFF.

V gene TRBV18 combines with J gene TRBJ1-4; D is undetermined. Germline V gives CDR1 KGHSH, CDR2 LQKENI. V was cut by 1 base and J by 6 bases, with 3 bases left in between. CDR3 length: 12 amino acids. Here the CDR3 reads CASSPRDEKLFF. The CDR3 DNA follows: TGTGCCAGCTCACCACGGGATGAAAAACTGTTTTTT.

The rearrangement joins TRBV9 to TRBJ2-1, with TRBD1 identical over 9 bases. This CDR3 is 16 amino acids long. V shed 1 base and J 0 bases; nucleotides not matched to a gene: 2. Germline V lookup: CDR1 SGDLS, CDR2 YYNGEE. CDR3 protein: CASSVQGQGSYNEQFF. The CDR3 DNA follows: TGTGCCAGCAGCGTACAGGGACAGGGCTCCTACAATGAGCAGTTCTTC.

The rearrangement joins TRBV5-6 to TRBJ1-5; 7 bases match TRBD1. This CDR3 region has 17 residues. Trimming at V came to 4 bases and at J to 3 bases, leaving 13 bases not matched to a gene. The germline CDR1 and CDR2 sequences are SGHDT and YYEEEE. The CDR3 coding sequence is TGTGCCAGCAGCGTCAGACAGGGTTCGATTGCCAATCAGCCCCAGCATTTT. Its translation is CASSVRQGSIANQPQHF.

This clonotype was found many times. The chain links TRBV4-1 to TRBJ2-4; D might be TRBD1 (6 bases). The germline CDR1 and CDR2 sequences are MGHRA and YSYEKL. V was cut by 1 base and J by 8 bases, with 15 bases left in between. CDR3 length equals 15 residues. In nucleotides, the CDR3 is TGCGCCAGCAGCCAAGTGTTGGGCAGGGGAGACATTCAGTACTTC. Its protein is CASSQVLGRGDIQYF.

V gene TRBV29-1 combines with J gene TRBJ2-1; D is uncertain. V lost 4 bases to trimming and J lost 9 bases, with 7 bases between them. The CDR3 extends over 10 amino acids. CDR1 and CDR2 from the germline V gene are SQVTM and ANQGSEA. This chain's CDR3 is CSVVRSEQFF. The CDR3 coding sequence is TGCAGCGTTGTTAGAAGTGAGCAGTTCTTC.